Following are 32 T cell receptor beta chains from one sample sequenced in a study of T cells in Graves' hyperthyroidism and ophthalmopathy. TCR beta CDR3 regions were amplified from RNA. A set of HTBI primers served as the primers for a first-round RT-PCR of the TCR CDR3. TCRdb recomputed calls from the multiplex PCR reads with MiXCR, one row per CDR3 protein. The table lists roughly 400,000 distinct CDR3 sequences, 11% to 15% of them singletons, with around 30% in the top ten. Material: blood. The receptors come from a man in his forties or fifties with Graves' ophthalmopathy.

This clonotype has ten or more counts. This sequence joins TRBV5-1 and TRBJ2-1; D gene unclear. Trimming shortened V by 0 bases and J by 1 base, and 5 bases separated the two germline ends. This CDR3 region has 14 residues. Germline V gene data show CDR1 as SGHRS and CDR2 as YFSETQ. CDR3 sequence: CASSLDLSYNEQFF. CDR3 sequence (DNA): TGCGCCAGCAGCTTGGATCTGTCCTACAATGAGCAGTTCTTC.

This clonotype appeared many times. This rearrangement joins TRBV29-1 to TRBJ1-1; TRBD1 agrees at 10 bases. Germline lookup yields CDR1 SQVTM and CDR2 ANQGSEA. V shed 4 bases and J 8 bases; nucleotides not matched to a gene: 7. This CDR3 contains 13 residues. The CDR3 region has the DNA TGCAGCGTTGTGGAGACAGGGGGCGGAGAAGCTTTCTTT. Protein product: CSVVETGGGEAFF. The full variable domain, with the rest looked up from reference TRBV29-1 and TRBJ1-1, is SAVISQKPSRDICQRGTSLTIQCQVDSQVTMMFWYRQQPGQSLTLIATANQGSEATYESGFVIDKFPISRPNLTFSTLTVSNMSPEDSSIYLCSVVETGGGEAFFGQGTRLTVV.

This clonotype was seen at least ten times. The CDR3 reads CASQENRDGGEQYF. CDR3 sequence (DNA): TGCGCCAGCCAAGAGAACAGGGACGGGGGCGAGCAGTACTTC. V usage is TRBV5-1 and J usage is TRBJ2-7; either TRBD1 or TRBD2 may fit D (6 bases each). The CDR3 length is 14 residues. Germline V lookup: CDR1 SGHRS, CDR2 YFSETQ. With 7 bases removed from V and 6 bases from J, the gap between germline ends came to 20 bases.

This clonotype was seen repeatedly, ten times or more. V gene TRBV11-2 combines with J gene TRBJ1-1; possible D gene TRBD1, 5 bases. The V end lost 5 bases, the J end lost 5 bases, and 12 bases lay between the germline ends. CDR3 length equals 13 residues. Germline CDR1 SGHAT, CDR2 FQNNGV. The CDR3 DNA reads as TGTGCCAGCAGCCAACGGGGGGGGACTGAAGCTTTCTTT. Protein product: CASSQRGGTEAFF.

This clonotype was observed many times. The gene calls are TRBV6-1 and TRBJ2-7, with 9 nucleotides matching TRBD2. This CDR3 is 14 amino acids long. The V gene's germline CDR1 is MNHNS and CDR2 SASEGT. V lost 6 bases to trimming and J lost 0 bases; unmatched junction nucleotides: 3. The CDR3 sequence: CASRQTSGSYEQYF. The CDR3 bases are TGTGCCAGCAGGCAGACTAGCGGCTCCTACGAGCAGTACTTC.

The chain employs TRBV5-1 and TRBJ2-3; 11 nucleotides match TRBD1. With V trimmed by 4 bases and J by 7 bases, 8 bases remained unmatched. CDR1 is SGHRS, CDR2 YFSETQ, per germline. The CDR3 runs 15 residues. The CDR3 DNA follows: TGCGCCAGCAGCCGAGGGGGGACAGGGGGAAATACGCAGTATTTT. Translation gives CASSRGGTGGNTQYF. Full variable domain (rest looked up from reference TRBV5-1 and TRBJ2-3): KAGVTQTPRYLIKTRGQQVTLSCSPISGHRSVSWYQQTPGQGLQFLFEYFSETQRNKGNFPGRFSGRQFSNSRSEMNVSTLELGDSALYLCASSRGGTGGNTQYFGPGTRLTVL.

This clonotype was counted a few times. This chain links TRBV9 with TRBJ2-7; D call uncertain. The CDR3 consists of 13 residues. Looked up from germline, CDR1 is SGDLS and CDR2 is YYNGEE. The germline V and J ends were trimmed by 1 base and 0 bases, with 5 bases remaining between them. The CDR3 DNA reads TGTGCCAGCAGCGTAACCCCCTCCTACGAGCAGTACTTC. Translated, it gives CASSVTPSYEQYF.

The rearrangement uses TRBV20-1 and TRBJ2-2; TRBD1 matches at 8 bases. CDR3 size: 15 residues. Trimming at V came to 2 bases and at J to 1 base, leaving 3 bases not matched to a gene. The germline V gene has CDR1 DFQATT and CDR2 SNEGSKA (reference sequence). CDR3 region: CSARQGALNTGELFF. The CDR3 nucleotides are TGCAGTGCTAGACAGGGGGCATTGAACACCGGGGAGCTGTTTTTT.

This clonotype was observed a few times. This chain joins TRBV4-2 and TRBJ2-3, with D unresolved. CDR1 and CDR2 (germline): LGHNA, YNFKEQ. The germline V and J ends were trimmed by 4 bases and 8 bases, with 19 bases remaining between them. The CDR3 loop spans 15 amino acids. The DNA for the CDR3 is TGTGCCAGCAGCCCAAGCTCCACTCTAGACGGTACGCAGTATTTT. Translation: CASSPSSTLDGTQYF.

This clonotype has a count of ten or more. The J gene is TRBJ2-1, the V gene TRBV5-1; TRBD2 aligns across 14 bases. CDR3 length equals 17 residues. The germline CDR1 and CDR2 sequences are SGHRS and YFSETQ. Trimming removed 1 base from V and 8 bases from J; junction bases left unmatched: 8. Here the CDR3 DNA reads TGCGCCAGCAGCTTGAGTGTGACTAGCGGGAGGGCCTATGAGCAGTTCTTC. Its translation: CASSLSVTSGRAYEQFF.

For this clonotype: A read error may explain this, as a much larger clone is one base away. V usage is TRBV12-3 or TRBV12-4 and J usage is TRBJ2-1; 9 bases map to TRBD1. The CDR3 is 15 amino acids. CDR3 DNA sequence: TGTGCCAGCAGCGAGACAGGGGGTTCCTACAATGGGCAGTTCTTC. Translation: CASSETGGSYNGQFF.

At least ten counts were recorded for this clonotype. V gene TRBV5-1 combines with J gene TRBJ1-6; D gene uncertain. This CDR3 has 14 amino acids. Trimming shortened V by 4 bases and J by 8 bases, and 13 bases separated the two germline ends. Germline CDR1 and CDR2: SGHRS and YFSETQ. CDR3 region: CASSTEGGDSPLHF. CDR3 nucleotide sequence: TGCGCCAGCAGCACAGAGGGCGGAGATTCACCCCTCCACTTT.

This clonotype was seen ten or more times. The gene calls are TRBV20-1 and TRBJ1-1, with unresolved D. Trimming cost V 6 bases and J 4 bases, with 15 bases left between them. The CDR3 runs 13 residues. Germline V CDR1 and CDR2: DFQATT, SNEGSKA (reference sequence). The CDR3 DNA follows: TGCAGTGCAACAAAGGGCTTGGGCACTGAAGCTTTCTTT. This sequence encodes CSATKGLGTEAFF.

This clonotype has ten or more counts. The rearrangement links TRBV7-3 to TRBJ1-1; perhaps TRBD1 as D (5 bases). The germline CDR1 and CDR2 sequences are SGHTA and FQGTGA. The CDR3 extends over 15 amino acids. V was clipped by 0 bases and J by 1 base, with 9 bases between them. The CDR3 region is CASSLTGRGNTEAFF. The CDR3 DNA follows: TGTGCCAGCAGCTTAACAGGGAGGGGGAACACTGAAGCTTTCTTT.

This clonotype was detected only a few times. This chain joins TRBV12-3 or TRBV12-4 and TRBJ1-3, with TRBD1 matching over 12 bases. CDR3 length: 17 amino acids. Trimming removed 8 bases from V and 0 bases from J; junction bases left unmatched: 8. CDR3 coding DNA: TGTGCCAGCCGCGGGACAGGGGGCTTCCTCTCTGGAAACACCATATATTTT. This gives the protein CASRGTGGFLSGNTIYF.

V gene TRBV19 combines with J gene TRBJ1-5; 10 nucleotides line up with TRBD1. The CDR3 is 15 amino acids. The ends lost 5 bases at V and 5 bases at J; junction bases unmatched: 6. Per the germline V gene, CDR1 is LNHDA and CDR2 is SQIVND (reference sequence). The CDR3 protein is CASSPTGTGDQPQHF. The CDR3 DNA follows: TGTGCCAGTAGTCCTACCGGGACAGGGGATCAGCCCCAGCATTTT.

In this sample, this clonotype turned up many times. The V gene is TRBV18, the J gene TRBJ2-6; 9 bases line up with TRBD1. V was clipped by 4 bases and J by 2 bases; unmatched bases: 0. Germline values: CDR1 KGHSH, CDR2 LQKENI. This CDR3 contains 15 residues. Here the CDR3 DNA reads TGTGCCAGCTCACGGACAGGGGCTGGGGCCAACGTCCTGACTTTC. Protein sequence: CASSRTGAGANVLTF.

The DNA for the CDR3 is TGCAGCGTCCACGGGACTAGCGGTTACAATGAGCAGTTCTTC. It specifies CSVHGTSGYNEQFF. The V and J genes are TRBV29-1 and TRBJ2-1; 11 nucleotides align to TRBD2. The CDR3 is 14 amino acids. Germline CDR1 is SQVTM and CDR2 is ANQGSEA. V lost 6 bases and J lost 4; bases outside the gene matches: 5.

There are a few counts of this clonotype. CDR3 nucleotide sequence: TGCAGTGCTAGGACAGGTCCTGGGGCCAACGTCCTGACTTTC. It encodes CSARTGPGANVLTF. The chain has TRBV20-1 and TRBJ2-6, with TRBD1 as a possible D gene (6 bases). The CDR3 spans 14 residues. Trimming took 3 bases from V and 2 from J, leaving 8 bases between them. Looked up from germline, CDR1 is DFQATT and CDR2 is SNEGSKA (reference sequence).

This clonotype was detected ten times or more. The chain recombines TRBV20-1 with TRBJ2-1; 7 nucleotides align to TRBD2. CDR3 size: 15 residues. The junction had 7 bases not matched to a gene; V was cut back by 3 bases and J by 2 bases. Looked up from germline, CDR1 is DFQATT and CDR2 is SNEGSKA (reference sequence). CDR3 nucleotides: TGCAGTGCTAGCCTTAGCGGGTCGACCTACAATGAGCAGTTCTTC. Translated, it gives CSASLSGSTYNEQFF.

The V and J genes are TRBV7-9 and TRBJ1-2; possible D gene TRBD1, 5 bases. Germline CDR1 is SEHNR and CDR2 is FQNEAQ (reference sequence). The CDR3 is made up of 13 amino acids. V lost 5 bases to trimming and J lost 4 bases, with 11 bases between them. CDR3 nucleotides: TGTGCCAGCAGCGTAGTGCAGGGCTATGGCTACACCTTC. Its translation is CASSVVQGYGYTF.

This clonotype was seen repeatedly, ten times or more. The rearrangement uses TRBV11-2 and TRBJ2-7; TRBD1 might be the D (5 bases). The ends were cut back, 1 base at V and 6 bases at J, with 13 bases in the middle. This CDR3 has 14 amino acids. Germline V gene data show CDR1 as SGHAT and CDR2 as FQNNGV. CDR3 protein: CASSLGGIVVEQYF. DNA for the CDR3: TGTGCCAGCAGCTTAGGGGGCATTGTTGTCGAGCAGTACTTC.

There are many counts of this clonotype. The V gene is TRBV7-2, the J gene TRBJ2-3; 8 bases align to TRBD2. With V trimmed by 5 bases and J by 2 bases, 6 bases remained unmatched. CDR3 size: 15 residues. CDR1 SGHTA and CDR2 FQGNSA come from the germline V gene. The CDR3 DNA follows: TGTGCCAGCAGCCGTGGGACTAGATCCACAGATACGCAGTATTTT. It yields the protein CASSRGTRSTDTQYF. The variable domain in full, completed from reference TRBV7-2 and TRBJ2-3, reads GAGVSQSPSNKVTEKGKDVELRCDPISGHTALYWYRQSLGQGLEFLIYFQGNSAPDKSGLPSDRFSAERTGGSVSTLTIQRTQQEDSAVYLCASSRGTRSTDTQYFGPGTRLTVL.

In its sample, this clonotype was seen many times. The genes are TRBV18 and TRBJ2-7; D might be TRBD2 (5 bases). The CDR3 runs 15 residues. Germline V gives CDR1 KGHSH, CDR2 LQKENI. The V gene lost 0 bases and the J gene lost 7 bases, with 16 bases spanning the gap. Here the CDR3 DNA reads TGTGCCAGCTCACCACCACAGAGAGGCCCGGGAGAGCAGTACTTC. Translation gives CASSPPQRGPGEQYF. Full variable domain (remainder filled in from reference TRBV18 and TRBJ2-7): NAGVMQNPRHLVRRRGQEARLRCSPMKGHSHVYWYRQLPEEGLKFMVYLQKENIIDESGMPKERFSAEFPKEGPSILRIQQVVRGDSAAYFCASSPPQRGPGEQYFGPGTRLTVT.

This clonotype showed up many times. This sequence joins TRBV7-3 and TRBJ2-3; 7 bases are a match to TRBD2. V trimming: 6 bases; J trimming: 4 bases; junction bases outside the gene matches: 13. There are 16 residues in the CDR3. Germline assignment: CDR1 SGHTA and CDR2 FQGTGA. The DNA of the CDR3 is TGTGCCAGCAGTCCAACCGGGACTGGGAGGGCAGATACGCAGTATTTT. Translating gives CASSPTGTGRADTQYF.

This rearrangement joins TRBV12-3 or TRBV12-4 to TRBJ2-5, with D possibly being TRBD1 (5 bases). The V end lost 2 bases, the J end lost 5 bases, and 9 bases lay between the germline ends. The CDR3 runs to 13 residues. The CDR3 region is CASSLFPGETQYF. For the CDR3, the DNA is TGTGCCAGCAGTTTATTTCCAGGGGAGACCCAGTACTTC.

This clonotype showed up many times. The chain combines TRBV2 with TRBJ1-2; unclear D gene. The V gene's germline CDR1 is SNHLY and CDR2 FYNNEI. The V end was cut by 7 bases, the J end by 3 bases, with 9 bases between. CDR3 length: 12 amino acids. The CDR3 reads CASTSGDYGYTF. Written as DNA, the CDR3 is TGTGCCAGCACCAGCGGAGACTATGGCTACACCTTC. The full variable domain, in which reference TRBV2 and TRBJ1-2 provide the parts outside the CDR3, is EPEVTQTPSHQVTQMGQEVILRCVPISNHLYFYWYRQILGQKVEFLVSFYNNEISEKSEIFDDQFSVERPDGSNFTLKIRSTKLEDSAMYFCASTSGDYGYTFGSGTRLTVV.

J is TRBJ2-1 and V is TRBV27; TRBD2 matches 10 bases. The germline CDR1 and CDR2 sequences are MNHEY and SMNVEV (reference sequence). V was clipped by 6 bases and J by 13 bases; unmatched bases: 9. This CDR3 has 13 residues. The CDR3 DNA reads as TGTGCCAGCAGCCGACGGACTAGCGGCCAACAGTTCTTC. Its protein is CASSRRTSGQQFF.

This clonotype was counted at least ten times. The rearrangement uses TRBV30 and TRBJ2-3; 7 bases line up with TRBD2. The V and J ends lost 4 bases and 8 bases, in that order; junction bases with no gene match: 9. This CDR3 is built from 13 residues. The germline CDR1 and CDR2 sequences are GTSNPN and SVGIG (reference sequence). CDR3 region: CAWKPRGIGTQYF. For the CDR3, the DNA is TGTGCCTGGAAGCCGCGGGGGATAGGTACGCAGTATTTT.

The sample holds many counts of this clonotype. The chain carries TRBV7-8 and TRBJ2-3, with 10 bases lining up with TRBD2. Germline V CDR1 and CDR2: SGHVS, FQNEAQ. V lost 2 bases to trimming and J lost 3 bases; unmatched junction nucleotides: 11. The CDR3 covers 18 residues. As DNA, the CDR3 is TGTGCCAGCAGCTTAAGGCGCGGCGGACTAGCGGATACAGATACGCAGTATTTT. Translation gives CASSLRRGGLADTDTQYF.

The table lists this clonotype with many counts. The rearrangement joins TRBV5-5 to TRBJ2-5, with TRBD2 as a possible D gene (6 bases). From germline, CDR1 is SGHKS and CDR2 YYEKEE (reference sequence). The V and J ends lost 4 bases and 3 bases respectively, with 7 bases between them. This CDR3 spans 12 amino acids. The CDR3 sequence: CASSGGEETQYF. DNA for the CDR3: TGTGCCAGCAGCGGCGGGGAAGAGACCCAGTACTTC.

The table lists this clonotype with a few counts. CDR3 bases: TGTGCCAGCAGCACCGGGACAGGGGGGTGGGAGCAGTACTTC. Residues: CASSTGTGGWEQYF. The chain recombines TRBV28 with TRBJ2-7; 11 bases align to TRBD1. V dropped 6 bases and J dropped 7; count of bases not matched to a gene: 8. The CDR3 length is 14 residues. Looked up from germline, CDR1 is MDHEN and CDR2 is SYDVKM. Drawing the rest from reference TRBV28 and TRBJ2-7, the complete variable domain is DVKVTQSSRYLVKRTGEKVFLECVQDMDHENMFWYRQDPGLGLRLIYFSYDVKMKEKGDIPEGYSVSREKKERFSLILESASTNQTSMYLCASSTGTGGWEQYFGPGTRLTVT.